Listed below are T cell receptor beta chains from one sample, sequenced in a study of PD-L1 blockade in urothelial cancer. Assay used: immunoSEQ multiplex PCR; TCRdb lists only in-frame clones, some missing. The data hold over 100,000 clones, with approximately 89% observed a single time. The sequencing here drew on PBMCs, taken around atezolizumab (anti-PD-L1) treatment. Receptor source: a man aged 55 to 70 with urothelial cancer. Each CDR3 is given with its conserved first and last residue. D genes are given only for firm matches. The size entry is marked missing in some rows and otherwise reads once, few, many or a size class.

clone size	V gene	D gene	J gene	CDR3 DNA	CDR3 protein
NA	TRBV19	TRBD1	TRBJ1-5	TGTGCCAGTAGCCGGGACAGGGGTCAACAGCCCCAGCATTTT	CASSRDRGQQPQHF
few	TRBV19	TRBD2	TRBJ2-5	TGTGCCAGTAGTACGGGGCCGGGGGGGACCCAGTACTTC	CASSTGPGGTQYF
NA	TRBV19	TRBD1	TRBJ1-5	TGTGCCAGTAGTCCTCGACAGGGAAATAGCAATCAGCCCCAGCATTTT	CASSPRQGNSNQPQHF
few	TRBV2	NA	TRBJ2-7	TGTGCCAGCGCTTACGCGGAGGTGCAGTACTTC	CASAYAEVQYF
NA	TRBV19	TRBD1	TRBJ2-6	TGTGCCAGTAGTGCTCGAAGGACAGGGGATGGGGCCAACGTCCTGACTTTC	CASSARRTGDGANVLTF
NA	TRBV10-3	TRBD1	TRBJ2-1	TGTGCCATCAGCCAAACAGGGGACCTCTCCTACAATGAGCAGTTCTTC	CAISQTGDLSYNEQFF
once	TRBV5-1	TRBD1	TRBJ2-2	TGCGCCAGCAGACGCACCGGGACAGGGGGCTTCGGGGAGCTGTTTTTT	CASRRTGTGGFGELFF
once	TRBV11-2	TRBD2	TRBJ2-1	TGTGCCAGCAGCGCAGCCAGCGGGAGGTTCAACAATGAGCAGTTCTTC	CASSAASGRFNNEQFF
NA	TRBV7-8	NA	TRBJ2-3	TGTGCCAGCAGCTTAGCCGGGAGCAACACAGATACGCAGTATTTT	CASSLAGSNTDTQYF
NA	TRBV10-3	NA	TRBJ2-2	TGTGCCATCAGAAGGGACATTTACACCGGGGAGCTGTTTTTT	CAIRRDIYTGELFF
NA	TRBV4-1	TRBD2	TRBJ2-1	TGCGCCAGCAGCCAATTTCTACTAGCGGGTGCCTCCTCCTACAATGAGCAGTTCTTC	CASSQFLLAGASSYNEQFF
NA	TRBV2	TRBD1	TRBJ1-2	TGTGCCAGCAGTCGTCTGCGACAGGGTGATGGCTACACCTTC	CASSRLRQGDGYTF
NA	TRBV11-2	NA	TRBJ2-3	TGTGCCAGCAGCCAATTAAGGGGGGGAACGGGCACAGATACGCAGTATTTT	CASSQLRGGTGTDTQYF
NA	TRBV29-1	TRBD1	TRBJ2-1	TGCAGCGTTGACGGACAGGCGTTCAATGAGCAGTTCTTC	CSVDGQAFNEQFF
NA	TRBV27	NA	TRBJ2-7	TGTGCCAGCAGTCCTTCTGGACAATACTACGAGCAGTACTTC	CASSPSGQYYEQYF
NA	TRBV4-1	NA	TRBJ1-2	TGCGCCAGCAGCCAAACCCCGGGAAGGAAAGACTATGGCTACACCTTC	CASSQTPGRKDYGYTF
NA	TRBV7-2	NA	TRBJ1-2	TGTGCCAGCAGCTTAGGGGGCGTCTACGGCTACACCTTC	CASSLGGVYGYTF
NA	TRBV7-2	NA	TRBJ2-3	TGTGCCAGCAGCTCCCTTTCCGGAGATACGCAGTATTTT	CASSSLSGDTQYF
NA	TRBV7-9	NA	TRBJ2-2	TGTGCCAGCAGCCGGACTGTTAGCAACACCGGGGAGCTGTTTTTT	CASSRTVSNTGELFF
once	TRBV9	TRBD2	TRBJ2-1	TGTGCCAGCAGCGCAGGGACTAGCGATTACAATGAGCAGTTCTTC	CASSAGTSDYNEQFF
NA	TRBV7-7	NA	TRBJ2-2	TGTGCTAGCAGCCAGGGGTTGAGCACCGGGGAGCTGTTTTTT	CASSQGLSTGELFF
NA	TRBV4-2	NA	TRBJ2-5	TGTGCCAGCAGCCAAGATCGGGAGACCCAGTACTTC	CASSQDRETQYF
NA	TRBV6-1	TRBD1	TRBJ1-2	TGTGCCAGCAGTGAGGGACAGACGCGGGGCTACACCTTC	CASSEGQTRGYTF
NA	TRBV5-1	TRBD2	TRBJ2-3	TGCGCCAGCAGCTTTTGGGGCGGGGGGGGCCCAACGACAGATACGCAGTATTTT	CASSFWGGGGPTTDTQYF
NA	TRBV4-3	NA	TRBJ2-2	TGCGCCAGCAGCCAAGAGACAGCCGGGGAGCTGTTTTTT	CASSQETAGELFF
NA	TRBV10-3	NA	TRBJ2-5	TGTGCCATCAGTGATGCGGGGGCCCAAGAGACCCAGTACTTC	CAISDAGAQETQYF
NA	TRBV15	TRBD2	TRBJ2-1	TGTGCCACCGCTGTGGGAAGGACTAGCGACCACAATGAGCAGTTCTTC	CATAVGRTSDHNEQFF
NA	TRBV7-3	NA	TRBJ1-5	TGTGCCAGCAGCCTTGAAACCCGAGACTACCAGCCCCAGCATTTT	CASSLETRDYQPQHF
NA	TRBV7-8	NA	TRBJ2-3	TGTGCCAGCAGCTTAATAGGGGTGGCAGATACGCAGTATTTT	CASSLIGVADTQYF
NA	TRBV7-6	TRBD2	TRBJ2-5	TGTGCCAGCAGCCCATTCGCTAGCGGGAGAGGCAGGTCAGAAGAGACCCAGTACTTC	CASSPFASGRGRSEETQYF
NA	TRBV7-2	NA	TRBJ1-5	TGTGCCAGCAGCTTACAGGGGCATCAGCCCCAGCATTTT	CASSLQGHQPQHF
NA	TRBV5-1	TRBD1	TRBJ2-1	TGCGCCAGCAGCTTACAGGGGTCTGTAGGTCTCTCCTACAATGAGCAGTTCTTC	CASSLQGSVGLSYNEQFF
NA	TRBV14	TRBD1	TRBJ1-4	TGTGCCAGCAGCCGACAGGGTGATGGGGAAAAACTGTTTTTT	CASSRQGDGEKLFF
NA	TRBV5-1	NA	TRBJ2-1	TGCGCCAGCAGCTTGACCGGGTACAATGAGCAGTTCTTC	CASSLTGYNEQFF
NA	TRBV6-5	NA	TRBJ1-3	TGTGCCAGCAGTCCTCAGGGTTTGGGTGGAAACACCATATATTTT	CASSPQGLGGNTIYF
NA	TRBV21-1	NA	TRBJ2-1	TGTGCCAGCAGCAAACGTGATTACAGGAATCGCTCCTACAATGAGCAGTTCTTC	CASSKRDYRNRSYNEQFF
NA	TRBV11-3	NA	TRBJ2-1	TGTGCCAGCAGCTTAGTTCCTAGCGCGGGCAATGAGCAGTTCTTC	CASSLVPSAGNEQFF
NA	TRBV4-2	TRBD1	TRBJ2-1	TGTGCCAGCAGCCACTCCGGGACAGGCCGCAATGAGCAGTTCTTC	CASSHSGTGRNEQFF
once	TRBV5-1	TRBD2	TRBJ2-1	TGCGCCAGCAGCTTCGGGGGTAGCGGGACTATCAATGAGCAGTTCTTC	CASSFGGSGTINEQFF
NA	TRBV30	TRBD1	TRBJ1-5	TGTGCCTGGAGCCCAGACAGGGACGAGGTCCAGCCCCAGCATTTT	CAWSPDRDEVQPQHF
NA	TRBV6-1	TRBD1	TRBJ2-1	TGTGCCAGCATTACGGGGCAGGGGGCCTACAATGAGCAGTTCTTC	CASITGQGAYNEQFF
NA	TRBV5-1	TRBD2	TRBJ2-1	TGCGCCAGCAGCGCGAGCACCGGGACTATCATAGAGCAGTTCTTC	CASSASTGTIIEQFF
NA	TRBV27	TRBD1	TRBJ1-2	TGTGCCAGCAGTTTCGCTCAGGGGGCTTTAGCTAACTATGGCTACACCTTC	CASSFAQGALANYGYTF
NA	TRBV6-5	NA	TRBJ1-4	TGTGCCAGCAGTTTCCCGGGACTGGGGAATGAAAAACTGTTTTTT	CASSFPGLGNEKLFF
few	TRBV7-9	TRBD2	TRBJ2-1	TGTGCCAGCAGCTTATCTTTAGCGGGGGCCATCAATGAGCAGTTCTTC	CASSLSLAGAINEQFF
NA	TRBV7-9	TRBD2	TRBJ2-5	TGTGCCAGCAGCGAGGGACTAAGGGTCCAAGAGACCCAGTACTTC	CASSEGLRVQETQYF
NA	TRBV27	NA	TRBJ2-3	TGTGCCAGCAGTTTATACGACAGATTTAGCACAGATACGCAGTATTTT	CASSLYDRFSTDTQYF
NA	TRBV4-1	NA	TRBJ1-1	TGCGCCAGCAGCCATATACAGGGAAACACTGAAGCTTTCTTT	CASSHIQGNTEAFF
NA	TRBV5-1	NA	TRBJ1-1	TGCGCCAGCAGCATAGGACATGGCACTGAAGCTTTCTTT	CASSIGHGTEAFF
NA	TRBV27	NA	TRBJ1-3	TGTGCCAGCAGTCCCAGTCAAGGACACTCTGGAAACACCATATATTTT	CASSPSQGHSGNTIYF
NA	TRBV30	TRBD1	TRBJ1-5	TGTGCCTGGAGTGTAAACAGGGGATGGAATAGCAATCAGCCCCAGCATTTT	CAWSVNRGWNSNQPQHF
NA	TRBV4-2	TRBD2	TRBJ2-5	TGTGCCAGCAGCCAGGATGCAACTAGCGGGGGGGAGACCCAGTACTTC	CASSQDATSGGETQYF
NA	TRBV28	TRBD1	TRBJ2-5	TGTGCCAGCAGTTTAGGACGTGGGACAGGGGGCGTTGGGACCCAGTACTTC	CASSLGRGTGGVGTQYF
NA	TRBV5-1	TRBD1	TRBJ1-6	TGCGCCAGCAGCTTGGTTCGGGACAGACAAAATTCACCCCTCCACTTT	CASSLVRDRQNSPLHF